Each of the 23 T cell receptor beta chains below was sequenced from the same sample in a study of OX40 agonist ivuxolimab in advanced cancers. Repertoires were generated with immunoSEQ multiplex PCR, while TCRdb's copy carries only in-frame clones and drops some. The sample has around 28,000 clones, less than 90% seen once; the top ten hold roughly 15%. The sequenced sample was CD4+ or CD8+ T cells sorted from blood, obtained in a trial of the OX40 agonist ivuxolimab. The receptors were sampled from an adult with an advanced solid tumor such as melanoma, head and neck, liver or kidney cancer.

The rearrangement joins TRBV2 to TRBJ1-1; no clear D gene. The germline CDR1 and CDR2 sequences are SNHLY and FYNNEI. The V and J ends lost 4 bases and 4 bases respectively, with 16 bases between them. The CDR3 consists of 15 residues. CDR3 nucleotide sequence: TGTGCCAGCAGTGCGGGTTTAGGGCTGAGCACTGAAGCTTTCTTT. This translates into CASSAGLGLSTEAFF.

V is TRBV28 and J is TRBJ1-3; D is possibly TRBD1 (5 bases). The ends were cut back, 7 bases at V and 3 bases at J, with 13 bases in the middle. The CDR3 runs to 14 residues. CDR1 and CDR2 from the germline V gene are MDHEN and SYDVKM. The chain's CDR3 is CASTQQGNGNTIYF. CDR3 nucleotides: TGTGCCAGCACCCAGCAGGGAAATGGAAACACCATATATTTT.

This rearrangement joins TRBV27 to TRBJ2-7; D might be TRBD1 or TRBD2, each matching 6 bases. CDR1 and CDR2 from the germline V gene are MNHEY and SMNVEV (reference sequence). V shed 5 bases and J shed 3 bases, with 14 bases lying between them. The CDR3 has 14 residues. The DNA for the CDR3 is TGTGCCAGCAGTCTGAGGGGGGCCATCTACGAGCAGTACTTC. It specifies CASSLRGAIYEQYF.

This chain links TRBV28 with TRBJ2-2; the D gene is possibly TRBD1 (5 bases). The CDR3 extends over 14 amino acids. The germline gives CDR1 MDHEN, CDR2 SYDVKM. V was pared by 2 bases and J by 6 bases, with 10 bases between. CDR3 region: CASSLIRAAGELFF. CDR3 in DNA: TGTGCCAGCAGTTTAATCAGGGCGGCCGGGGAGCTGTTTTTT.

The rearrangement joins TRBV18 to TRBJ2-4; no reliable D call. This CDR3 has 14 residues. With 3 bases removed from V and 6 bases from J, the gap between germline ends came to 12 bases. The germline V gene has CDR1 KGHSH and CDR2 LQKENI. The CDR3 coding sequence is TGTGCCAGCTCACCCCAGAGCGACATAAACATTCAGTACTTC. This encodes CASSPQSDINIQYF.

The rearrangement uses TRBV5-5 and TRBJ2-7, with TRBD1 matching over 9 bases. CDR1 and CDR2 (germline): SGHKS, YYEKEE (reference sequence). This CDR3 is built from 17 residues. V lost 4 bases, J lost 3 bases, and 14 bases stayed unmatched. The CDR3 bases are TGTGCCAGCAGCCCCCCGGGACAGGGAGTGAGAAACTACGAGCAGTACTTC. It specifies CASSPPGQGVRNYEQYF. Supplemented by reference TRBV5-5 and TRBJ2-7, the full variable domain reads DAGVTQSPTHLIKTRGQQVTLRCSPISGHKSVSWYQQVLGQGPQFIFQYYEKEERGRGNFPDRFSARQFPNYSSELNVNALLLGDSALYLCASSPPGQGVRNYEQYFGPGTRLTVT.

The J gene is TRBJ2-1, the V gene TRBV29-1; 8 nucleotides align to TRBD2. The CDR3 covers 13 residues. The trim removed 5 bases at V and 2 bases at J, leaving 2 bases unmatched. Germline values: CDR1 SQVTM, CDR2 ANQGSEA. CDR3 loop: CSVTGLAYNEQFF. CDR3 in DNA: TGCAGCGTTACGGGACTAGCCTACAATGAGCAGTTCTTC.

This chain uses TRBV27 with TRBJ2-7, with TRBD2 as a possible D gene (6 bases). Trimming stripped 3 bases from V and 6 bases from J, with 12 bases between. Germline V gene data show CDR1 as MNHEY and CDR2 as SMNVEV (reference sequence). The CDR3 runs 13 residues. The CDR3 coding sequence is TGTGCCAGCAGTTTCTCCGCCGGGGGCGAGCAGTACTTC. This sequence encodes CASSFSAGGEQYF.

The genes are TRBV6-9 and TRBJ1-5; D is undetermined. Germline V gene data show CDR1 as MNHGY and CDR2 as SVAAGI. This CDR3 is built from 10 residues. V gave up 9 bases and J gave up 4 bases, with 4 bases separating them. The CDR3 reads CARANQPQHF. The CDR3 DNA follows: TGTGCCAGGGCTAATCAGCCCCAGCATTTT.

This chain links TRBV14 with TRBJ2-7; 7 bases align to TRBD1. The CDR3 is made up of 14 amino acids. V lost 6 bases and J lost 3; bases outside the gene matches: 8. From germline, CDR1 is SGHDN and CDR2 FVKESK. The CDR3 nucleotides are TGTGCCAGCAGACGGGACAGCTCCCACTACGAGCAGTACTTC. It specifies CASRRDSSHYEQYF.

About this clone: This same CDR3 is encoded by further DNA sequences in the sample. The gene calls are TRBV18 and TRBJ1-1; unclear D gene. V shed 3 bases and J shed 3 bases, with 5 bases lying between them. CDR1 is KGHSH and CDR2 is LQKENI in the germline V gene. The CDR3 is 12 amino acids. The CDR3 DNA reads TGTGCCAGCTCACCGGGGTACACTGAAGCTTTCTTT. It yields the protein CASSPGYTEAFF.

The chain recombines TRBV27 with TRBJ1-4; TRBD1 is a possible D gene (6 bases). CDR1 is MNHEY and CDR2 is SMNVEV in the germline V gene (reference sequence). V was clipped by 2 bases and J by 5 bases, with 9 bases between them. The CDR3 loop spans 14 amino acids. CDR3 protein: CASSLRQGNEKLFF. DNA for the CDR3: TGTGCCAGCAGTTTACGGCAGGGGAATGAAAAACTGTTTTTT.

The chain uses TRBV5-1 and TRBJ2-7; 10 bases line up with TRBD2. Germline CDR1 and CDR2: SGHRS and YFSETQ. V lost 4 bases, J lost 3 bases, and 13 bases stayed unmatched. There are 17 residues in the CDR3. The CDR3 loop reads CASSGARSGRAVYEQYF. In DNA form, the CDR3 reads TGCGCCAGCAGCGGCGCCCGAAGCGGGAGGGCCGTCTACGAGCAGTACTTC.

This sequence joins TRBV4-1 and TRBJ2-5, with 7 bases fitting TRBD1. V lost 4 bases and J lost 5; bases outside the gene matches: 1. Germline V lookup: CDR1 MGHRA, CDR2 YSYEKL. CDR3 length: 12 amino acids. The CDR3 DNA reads TGCGCCAGCAGCCCCAGGGGGGAGACCCAGTACTTC. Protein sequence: CASSPRGETQYF.

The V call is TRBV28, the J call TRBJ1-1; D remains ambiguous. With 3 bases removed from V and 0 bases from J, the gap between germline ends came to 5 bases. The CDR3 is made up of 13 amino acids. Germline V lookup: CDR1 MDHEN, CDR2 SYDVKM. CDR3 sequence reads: CASSFFLNTEAFF. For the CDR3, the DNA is TGTGCCAGCAGTTTCTTCTTGAACACTGAAGCTTTCTTT.

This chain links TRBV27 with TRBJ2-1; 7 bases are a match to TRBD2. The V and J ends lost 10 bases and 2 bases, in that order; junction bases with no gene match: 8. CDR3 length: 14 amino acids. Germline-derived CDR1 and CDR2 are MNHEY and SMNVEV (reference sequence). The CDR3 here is CATIQGGAYNEQFF. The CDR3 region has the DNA TGTGCCACCATTCAGGGAGGGGCCTACAATGAGCAGTTCTTC.

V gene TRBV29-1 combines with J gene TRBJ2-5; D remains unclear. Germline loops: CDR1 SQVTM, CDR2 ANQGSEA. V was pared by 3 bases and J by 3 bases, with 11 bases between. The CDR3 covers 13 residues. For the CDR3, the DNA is TGCAGCGTTGACTCCGACGGAGAAGAGACCCAGTACTTC. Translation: CSVDSDGEETQYF.

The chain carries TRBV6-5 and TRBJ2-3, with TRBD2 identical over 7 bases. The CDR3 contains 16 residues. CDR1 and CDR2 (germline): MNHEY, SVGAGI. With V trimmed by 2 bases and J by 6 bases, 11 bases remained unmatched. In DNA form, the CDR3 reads TGTGCCAGCAGTTACCCGCACCGCGGGAGAGAGGATACGCAGTATTTT. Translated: CASSYPHRGREDTQYF.

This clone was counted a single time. As DNA, the CDR3 is TGTGCCAGCAGTGAAGAGGCGGGAGGGTACAATGAGCAGTTCTTC. Protein sequence: CASSEEAGGYNEQFF. The chain is built from TRBV2 and TRBJ2-1, with 9 bases matching TRBD2. This CDR3 has 15 residues. Germline V gene sequence: CDR1 SNHLY, CDR2 FYNNEI. With V trimmed by 1 base and J by 4 bases, 2 bases remained unmatched.

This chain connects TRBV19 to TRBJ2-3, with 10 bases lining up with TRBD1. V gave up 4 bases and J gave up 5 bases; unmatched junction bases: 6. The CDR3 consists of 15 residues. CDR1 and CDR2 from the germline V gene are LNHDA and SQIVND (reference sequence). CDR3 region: CASSTSGTGEDTQYF. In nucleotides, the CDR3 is TGTGCCAGTAGTACCTCCGGGACAGGGGAAGATACGCAGTATTTT.

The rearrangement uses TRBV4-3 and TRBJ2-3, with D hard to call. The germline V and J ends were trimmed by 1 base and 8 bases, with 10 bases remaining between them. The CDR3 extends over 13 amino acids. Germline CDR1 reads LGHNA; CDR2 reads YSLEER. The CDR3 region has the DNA TGCGCCAGCAGCCAAGGCGAGGCAGGTACGCAGTATTTT. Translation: CASSQGEAGTQYF.

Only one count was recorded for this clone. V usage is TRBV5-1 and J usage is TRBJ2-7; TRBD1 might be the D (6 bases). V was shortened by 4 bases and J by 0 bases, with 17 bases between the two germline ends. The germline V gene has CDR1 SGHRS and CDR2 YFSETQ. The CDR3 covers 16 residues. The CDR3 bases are TGCGCCAGCAGCCGCCTCGAACAGGGACCCTCCTACGAGCAGTACTTC. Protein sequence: CASSRLEQGPSYEQYF.

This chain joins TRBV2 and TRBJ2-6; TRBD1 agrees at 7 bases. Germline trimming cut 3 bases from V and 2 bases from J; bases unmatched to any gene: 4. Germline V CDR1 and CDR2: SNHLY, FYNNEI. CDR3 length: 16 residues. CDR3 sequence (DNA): TGTGCCAGCAGTGAGGCAGGGGGTACTGGGGCCAACGTCCTGACTTTC. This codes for CASSEAGGTGANVLTF.